This T cell receptor (beta chain) was identified in a study of T cells in Graves' hyperthyroidism and ophthalmopathy (dated by TCRdb to between 2017 and 2020). For the wider study: Peripheral blood was sampled at the time of initial diagnosis, prior to any treatment. To identify TCR V-J signatures that set the groups apart, the researchers used a discovery cohort of 100 or so patients, made up of roughly 45 with Graves' ophthalmopathy and 55 to 65 with stable Graves' hyperthyroidism. Prospective prediction of ophthalmopathy was tested in an independent validation cohort of some 19 hyperthyroidism patients and approximately 17 patients who later progressed to ophthalmopathy. The roughly 91 discovery patients were randomly divided into training and test sets at a 7:3 ratio. In addition, the study compared T-cell repertoires in thyroid tissue and in blood from about 6 Graves' hyperthyroidism patients. After blood sampling, hyperthyroidism patients were treated with methimazole at a starting dose of 30 mg daily, and ophthalmopathy patients were treated with high-dose intravenous methylprednisolone. The paper reports TCR Vbeta CDR3 sequencing of over 120 peripheral blood samples: fewer than 50 ophthalmopathy, fewer than 85 hyperthyroidism and 17 progressor patients.

The table lists this clonotype with many counts. This clone's antigen is unknown. It has no much larger one-base neighbor in the sample; base qualities were not kept. The germline V gene yields SGHTA for CDR1 and FQGTGA for CDR2. The CDR3 has 13 amino acids, counting the end cysteine and phenylalanine. Only the CDR3 DNA is retained, 39 bases long and in frame from the first base. Between the V and J ends, shortened by 4 bases and 1 base respectively, the junction contains 7 bases. TCR beta CDR3 regions were amplified from RNA transcripts. The TCR CDR3 was subjected to a first round of RT-PCR using the HTBI primer set and the Qiagen OneStep RT-PCR kit. A second multiplex PCR round built the libraries, followed by size selection and purification. Libraries were sequenced paired-end with 100 bp reads on an Illumina HiSeq2000. From the authors' description of their analysis: SOAPnuke was used to process the raw data, throwing out any read that contained adapters or uncalled bases, had a mean Phred below 15, or lacked an exact constant-primer or identifier match. COPE v1.2.5 was used to merge the high-quality paired reads, and each unique nucleotide sequence was defined as a clonotype. Clonotypes were aligned to IMGT TRBV, TRBD and TRBJ reference segments using MiTCR v1.1. Only V-J combinations with frequency above 0.0001, covering about 99% of repertoires, were analysed. A TCS score was defined as the ratio between F50 (clonal expansion) and ExV (chaos), using BLOSUM62-based TCRdist between CDR3 peptides within each V-J. Welch's t-statistics and random forest reduced around 510 V-J features to 10 to 15, which were used in a naive Bayes classifier (R e1071). The Morisita-Horn index was used to measure how similar the thyroid and blood repertoires were. TCRdb redid the processing of the public reads, applying fastp at Q25 and MiXCR, and retained in-frame beta chains. Rows merge per CDR3 protein into single entries with the most common DNA and genes. The V and J calls follow TCRdb's processing rather than the paper's. Present in this sample are 640,000 or so distinct CDR3 sequences, 14% to 15% of which were seen just once. Jointly, the top ten make up 3.5% to 4.5% of the sample.

Ophthalmopathy patients had moderately to severely active disease, Clinical Activity Score of at least 3, NOSPECS grade of at least 4, and duration under 3 months. Patients with uncontrolled infections, other autoimmune diseases, pregnancy or lactation were excluded. Diagnoses were established on the basis of clinical symptoms, serum thyroxine and TRAb, thyroid ultrasound, and orbital computed tomography. PBMCs were isolated from 8 to 10 ml of fresh peripheral blood by Ficoll-Paque density gradient centrifugation. Total RNA was extracted with Trizol reagent, and quality was checked on an Agilent 2100 Bioanalyzer. Findings and caveats that apply to the study as a whole: No statistical method was used to set the sample size in advance, and investigators knew the group allocation. Blood samples also contained most of the expanded thyroid clonotypes (frequency above 0.001), which suggests that blood repertoires may reflect thyroid immune responses. In validation, the model predicted progression to ophthalmopathy a median of approximately 6.3 months before onset, with roughly 70% sensitivity and about 75% specificity. A 13 V-J signature model separated ophthalmopathy from stable hyperthyroidism, with around 90% sensitivity and roughly 84% specificity in cross-validation and 80%/75% in testing.

Material: blood. The TCR was taken from a woman between 35 and 50 years old with Graves' ophthalmopathy. This chain joins TRBV7-3 to TRBJ1-1; TRBD1 could be the D gene, as 5 bases match. The nucleotide sequence reads as follows: TGTGCCAGCAGCTCAGACAGGAACACTGAAGCTTTCTTT. Its protein is CASSSDRNTEAFF.